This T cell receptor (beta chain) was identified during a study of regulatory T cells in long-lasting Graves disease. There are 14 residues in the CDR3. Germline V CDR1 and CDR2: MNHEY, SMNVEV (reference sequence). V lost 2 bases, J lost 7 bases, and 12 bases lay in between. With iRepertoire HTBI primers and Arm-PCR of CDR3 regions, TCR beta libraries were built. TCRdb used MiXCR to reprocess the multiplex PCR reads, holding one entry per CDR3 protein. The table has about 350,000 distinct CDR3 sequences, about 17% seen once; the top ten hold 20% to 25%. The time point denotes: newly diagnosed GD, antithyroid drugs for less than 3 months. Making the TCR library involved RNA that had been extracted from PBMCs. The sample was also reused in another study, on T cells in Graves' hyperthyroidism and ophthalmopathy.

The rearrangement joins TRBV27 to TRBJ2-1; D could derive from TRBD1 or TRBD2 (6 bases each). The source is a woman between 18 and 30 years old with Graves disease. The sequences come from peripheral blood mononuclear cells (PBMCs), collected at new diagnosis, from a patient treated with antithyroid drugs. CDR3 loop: CASSLRGLGNEQFF. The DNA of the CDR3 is TGTGCCAGCAGTTTACGGGGGCTGGGAAATGAGCAGTTCTTC.